This entry concerns a single T cell receptor beta chain. The record originates from a study of blood T cell repertoires in COVID-19. Trimming shortened V by 6 bases and J by 2 bases, and 20 bases separated the two germline ends. CDR3 length: 16 residues. Germline V lookup: CDR1 MNHEY, CDR2 SVGEGT. Original processing methods: From reference gene primer amplification, estimates of nucleated cell counts were derived. Assay: immunoSEQ multiplex PCR; the TCRdb copy retains only in-frame clones and omits some. Clone size and the V and J calls come from that table; the DNA yielded D and trimming. Among around 86,000 clones listed, approximately 84% were seen once.

Sequencing input: peripheral blood. This chain connects TRBV6-2 or TRBV6-3 to TRBJ2-7; D possibly corresponds to TRBD1 (6 bases). This TCR derives from a human donor in a cohort sampled during active COVID-19. The CDR3 loop is CASSPRGRGDAYEQYF. The CDR3 coding sequence is TGTGCCAGCAGCCCTAGGGGCAGGGGAGACGCCTACGAGCAGTACTTC.